The 14 T cell receptor beta chains below were found in one sample sequenced in a study of T cells expressing NK-cell markers. TCRdb re-called the 5' RACE reads; one entry per CDR3 protein, DNA not given. The record lists around 470,000 distinct CDR3 sequences, of which the ten most abundant hold approximately 1.5%. The specimen sequenced was blood T cells: a sorted CD56 or NKG2C T cell subset, CD4+ or CD8+ T cells, or bulk PBMC T cells (not recorded which). The origin of the receptors is a woman aged 50 to 60 in good health.

The chain is built from TRBV14 and TRBJ2-1; checking the TCRdb D call of TRBD1 is not possible without DNA. This CDR3 has 14 amino acids. From germline, CDR1 is SGHDN and CDR2 FVKESK. The CDR3 region is CASSQEFSSRGRFF.

The chain links TRBV20-1 to TRBJ2-1; TCRdb outputs TRBD1, but without DNA this stays unchecked. The CDR3 runs to 16 residues. Per the germline V gene, CDR1 is DFQATT and CDR2 is SNEGSKA (reference sequence). This CDR3 reads CSARDEGRSSYNEQFF.

The chain carries TRBV29-1 and TRBJ2-1; TCRdb selects TRBD2, and the lack of DNA leaves this call unchecked. This CDR3 has 12 amino acids. CDR1 and CDR2 (germline): SQVTM, ANQGSEA. This chain's CDR3 is CSVADGTNEQFF.

V is TRBV18 and J is TRBJ1-2. The CDR3 runs 12 residues. Germline-derived CDR1 and CDR2 are KGHSH and LQKENI. The CDR3 is CASSPTERGYTF.

The V and J genes are TRBV20-1 and TRBJ2-3. Germline CDR1 and CDR2: DFQATT and SNEGSKA (reference sequence). CDR3 length: 16 residues. CDR3 sequence reads: CSARRGVWGYTDTQYF.

V gene TRBV7-3 combines with J gene TRBJ2-7; TCRdb returns TRBD2, unconfirmable since there is no DNA. CDR3 length: 15 amino acids. Germline CDR1 SGHTA, CDR2 FQGTGA. CDR3 sequence: CASSLIAGGGYEQYF.

The chain combines TRBV4-1 with TRBJ1-1; TCRdb picks TRBD1, but there is no DNA to check that call. CDR3 length: 17 amino acids. The germline V gene encodes CDR1 MGHRA and CDR2 YSYEKL. The chain's CDR3 is CASSQDNDRGQVTEAFF.

This chain joins TRBV2 and TRBJ2-3; the D call of TRBD1 rests on TCRdb alone, since no DNA is present to check it. Germline values: CDR1 SNHLY, CDR2 FYNNEI. The CDR3 is made up of 14 amino acids. The CDR3 here is CASTPQQVPDTQYF.

The chain carries TRBV10-1 and TRBJ2-3. This CDR3 spans 15 amino acids. Germline V lookup: CDR1 WNHNN, CDR2 SYGVQD (reference sequence). The CDR3 region is CASSGGSTSTDTQYF.

This chain joins TRBV12-3 or TRBV12-4 and TRBJ2-2. This CDR3 contains 16 residues. Here the CDR3 reads CASSPPGFGISGELFF.

The chain carries TRBV27 and TRBJ2-2. Germline loops: CDR1 MNHEY, CDR2 SMNVEV (reference sequence). This CDR3 has 14 amino acids. The chain's CDR3 is CASSFFVATGELFF.

The chain joins TRBV7-2 to TRBJ2-5. The germline gives CDR1 SGHTA, CDR2 FQGNSA. The CDR3 covers 16 residues. The CDR3 here is CASSTRGGSNQETQYF. Combining the CDR3 with reference TRBV7-2 and TRBJ2-5 gives the whole variable domain GAGVSQSPSNKVTEKGKDVELRCDPISGHTALYWYRQSLGQGLEFLIYFQGNSAPDKSGLPSDRFSAERTGGSVSTLTIQRTQQEDSAVYLCASSTRGGSNQETQYFGPGTRLLVL.

The chain links TRBV12-3 or TRBV12-4 to TRBJ2-3. The CDR3 loop spans 12 amino acids. The CDR3 sequence: CANSVTRDTQYF.

The CDR3 sequence: CASSHPLGFTSALKFF. This chain links TRBV4-1 with TRBJ2-1; as DNA is missing, the TRBD2 call by TCRdb cannot be tested. Looked up from germline, CDR1 is MGHRA and CDR2 is YSYEKL. The CDR3 extends over 16 amino acids.